These 20 T cell receptor beta chains were all obtained from the same sample, sequenced in a study of shared clonotypes between healthy human individuals. Only in-frame clones appear in the TCRdb table, and some are missing; sequencing was by immunoSEQ multiplex PCR. The table lists roughly 640,000 clones, 74% of them singletons. The sequenced material came from memory CD4+ T cells sorted from blood. Stated subset: CD45RA-negative fraction. These receptors all stem from a woman aged 25-40 years in good health.

This clone has a handful of counts. The V and J genes are TRBV2 and TRBJ2-3, with TRBD1 matching 8 bases. After removal of 7 bases from V and 6 bases from J, the junction contained 12 bases not matched to a gene. The CDR3 is made up of 15 amino acids. The germline CDR1 and CDR2 sequences are SNHLY and FYNNEI. This CDR3 is CASNSRTGRFDTQYF. The CDR3 region has the DNA TGTGCCAGCAACTCCAGGACAGGGAGGTTCGATACGCAGTATTTT.

The chain recombines TRBV7-2 with TRBJ2-7; D is possibly TRBD2 (6 bases). CDR3 size: 14 residues. V lost 8 bases, J lost 0 bases, and 14 bases lay in between. Germline values: CDR1 SGHTA, CDR2 FQGNSA. CDR3 loop: CASRIAVISYEQYF. The CDR3 DNA follows: TGTGCCAGCCGAATAGCGGTTATCTCCTACGAGCAGTACTTC.

The chain carries TRBV10-2 and TRBJ2-7, with 15 bases aligning to TRBD2. V trimming: 6 bases; J trimming: 2 bases; junction bases outside the gene matches: 5. The germline gives CDR1 WSHSY, CDR2 SAAADI. The CDR3 contains 16 residues. DNA for the CDR3: TGCGCCAGCAGACCGGGACTAGCGGGAGGCGCCTACGAGCAGTACTTC. It encodes CASRPGLAGGAYEQYF.

The V and J genes are TRBV29-1 and TRBJ1-4, with D maybe TRBD1 (5 bases). Trimming stripped 5 bases from V and 10 bases from J, with 14 bases between. The CDR3 loop spans 12 amino acids. Germline CDR1 is SQVTM and CDR2 is ANQGSEA. CDR3 DNA: TGCAGCGTTCGTCATGGGGCAGGAAAACTGTTTTTT. Translating gives CSVRHGAGKLFF. Complete variable domain (other parts from reference TRBV29-1 and TRBJ1-4): SAVISQKPSRDICQRGTSLTIQCQVDSQVTMMFWYRQQPGQSLTLIATANQGSEATYESGFVIDKFPISRPNLTFSTLTVSNMSPEDSSIYLCSVRHGAGKLFFGSGTQLSVL.

This chain uses TRBV11-3 with TRBJ2-3, with TRBD2 matching 8 bases. Trimming removed 5 bases from V and 6 bases from J; junction bases left unmatched: 10. The CDR3 covers 15 residues. Germline CDR1 SGHNT, CDR2 YENEEA. CDR3 region: CASSAGTSGMDTQYF. CDR3 nucleotide sequence: TGTGCCAGCAGCGCGGGGACTAGTGGGATGGATACGCAGTATTTT.

The chain uses TRBV28 and TRBJ1-1; D is unclear. The V end lost 8 bases, the J end lost 6 bases, and 10 bases lay between the germline ends. Germline V gene lookup returns CDR1 MDHEN and CDR2 SYDVKM. The CDR3 contains 11 residues. The CDR3 loop is CASGTRAEAFF. The CDR3 DNA reads as TGTGCCAGCGGCACCCGGGCTGAAGCTTTCTTT.

The chain has TRBV7-2 and TRBJ1-5; maybe TRBD1 (5 bases). V lost 2 bases and J 1 base, leaving 18 bases between the germline ends. This CDR3 is 18 amino acids long. CDR1 SGHTA and CDR2 FQGNSA come from the germline V gene. CDR3 loop: CASSLRDSILGSNQPQHF. The CDR3 DNA sequence: TGTGCCAGCAGCTTAAGAGACAGCATCCTTGGAAGCAATCAGCCCCAGCATTTT.

The chain joins TRBV6-1 to TRBJ1-3, with D possibly matching TRBD1 (6 bases). This CDR3 has 15 residues. The V gene's germline CDR1 is MNHNS and CDR2 SASEGT. V was trimmed by 8 bases and J by 0 bases, leaving 14 bases between them. The CDR3 DNA follows: TGTGCCAGCGACGTGACAGGTTCCTCTGGAAACACCATATATTTT. Protein sequence: CASDVTGSSGNTIYF.

The chain uses TRBV5-6 and TRBJ1-3; 10 positions match TRBD1. Germline loops: CDR1 SGHDT, CDR2 YYEEEE. Trimming cost V 4 bases and J 2 bases; bases outside gene matches: 6. The CDR3 is 16 residues long. This CDR3 is CASSVRTGGPGNTIYF. In DNA form, the CDR3 reads TGTGCCAGCAGCGTGAGGACAGGGGGACCTGGAAACACCATATATTTT.

This chain joins TRBV18 and TRBJ2-2; tentative D call: TRBD2 (5 bases). Germline CDR1 reads KGHSH; CDR2 reads LQKENI. The CDR3 extends over 16 amino acids. The V end lost 3 bases, the J end lost 4 bases, and 15 bases lay between the germline ends. CDR3 sequence reads: CASSPRSGEGTGELFF. The CDR3 DNA is TGTGCCAGCTCACCCCGGTCAGGCGAGGGCACCGGGGAGCTGTTTTTT.

V gene TRBV28 combines with J gene TRBJ1-4; D not resolved. The length of the CDR3 is 14 residues. Germline V gene lookup returns CDR1 MDHEN and CDR2 SYDVKM. Deletions cut 5 bases from V and 7 bases from J, with 14 bases between. The CDR3 protein is CASSITVQREKLFF. CDR3 DNA sequence: TGTGCCAGCAGTATCACAGTACAGCGTGAAAAACTGTTTTTT.

This chain connects TRBV29-1 to TRBJ2-6; D not certain. The V gene lost 3 bases and the J gene lost 0 bases, with 0 bases spanning the gap. The V gene's germline CDR1 is SQVTM and CDR2 ANQGSEA. The CDR3 sequence is 12 residues long. CDR3 in DNA: TGCAGCGTTGACTCTGGGGCCAACGTCCTGACTTTC. It yields the protein CSVDSGANVLTF.

The V and J genes are TRBV7-8 and TRBJ2-3; no firm D call. The CDR3 runs to 15 residues. From germline, CDR1 is SGHVS and CDR2 FQNEAQ. The V gene lost 1 base and the J gene lost 1 base, with 9 bases spanning the gap. The CDR3 sequence: CASSLDAGRTDTQYF. For the CDR3, the DNA is TGTGCCAGCAGCTTAGACGCCGGCCGCACAGATACGCAGTATTTT.

The CDR3 DNA follows: TGTGCCTGGAGTAGGGGACAGGGGGGTCCCGGGGAGCTGTTTTTT. This encodes CAWSRGQGGPGELFF. The rearrangement joins TRBV30 to TRBJ2-2, with 11 bases matching TRBD1. Germline CDR1 and CDR2: GTSNPN and SVGIG (reference sequence). The CDR3 is made up of 15 amino acids. The V segment lost 2 bases and the J segment 6 bases; nucleotides outside the gene matches: 5.

A few counts support this clone. The chain uses TRBV7-6 and TRBJ2-3, with 9 bases lining up with TRBD2. Germline V gene sequence: CDR1 SGHVS, CDR2 FNYEAQ. The CDR3 consists of 15 residues. V lost 2 bases to trimming and J lost 5 bases; unmatched junction nucleotides: 5. The CDR3 loop is CASSLSGSGRDTQYF. In DNA form, the CDR3 reads TGTGCCAGCAGCTTATCGGGTAGCGGGAGAGATACGCAGTATTTT.

The chain combines TRBV7-3 with TRBJ2-3; 9 bases align to TRBD2. Germline-derived CDR1 and CDR2 are SGHTA and FQGTGA. The CDR3 is made up of 15 amino acids. Trimming removed 3 bases from V and 2 bases from J; junction bases left unmatched: 3. The chain's CDR3 is CASSFSGRTTDTQYF. CDR3 in DNA: TGTGCCAGCAGCTTTAGCGGGAGAACCACAGATACGCAGTATTTT.

The rearrangement joins TRBV2 to TRBJ2-7, with D perhaps TRBD2 (6 bases). CDR3 length: 14 residues. Trimming took off 6 bases at V and 6 bases at J, with 18 bases between the two ends. The germline CDR1 and CDR2 sequences are SNHLY and FYNNEI. CDR3 sequence: CASRGGSLRSEQYF. The DNA for the CDR3 is TGTGCCAGCAGAGGAGGGTCCCTGAGATCCGAGCAGTACTTC.

The chain links TRBV9 to TRBJ1-4; possibly TRBD1 for D (5 bases). V was pared by 0 bases and J by 8 bases, with 20 bases between. The CDR3 is 17 amino acids. Germline V CDR1 and CDR2: SGDLS, YYNGEE. CDR3 in amino acids: CASSVGSGGGTSEKLFF. DNA of the CDR3: TGTGCCAGCAGCGTAGGGTCTGGTGGGGGGACGTCCGAAAAACTGTTTTTT.

The chain uses TRBV7-2 and TRBJ1-1; no definite D call. CDR1 SGHTA and CDR2 FQGNSA come from the germline V gene. The CDR3 is 13 amino acids. V shed 0 bases and J shed 7 bases, with 9 bases lying between them. DNA for the CDR3: TGTGCCAGCAGCTTAGCGCATCTACATGAAGCTTTCTTT. Residues: CASSLAHLHEAFF.

The chain recombines TRBV4-1 with TRBJ2-2; possibly TRBD2 for D (5 bases). The length of the CDR3 is 17 residues. Germline V lookup: CDR1 MGHRA, CDR2 YSYEKL. V was shortened by 2 bases and J by 0 bases, with 13 bases between the two germline ends. The CDR3 sequence: CASSQLDLITNTGELFF. In nucleotides, the CDR3 is TGCGCCAGCAGCCAACTGGACTTAATCACGAACACCGGGGAGCTGTTTTTT.